This T cell receptor (beta chain) was profiled in a study of T-cell memory formation after mild COVID-19 (dated by TCRdb to 2020 to 2023). A note on the overall study: TCR sequence clusters from the two donors were found to be largely donor specific. In a couple of donors, T-cell clones that expanded and contracted after mild COVID-19 were followed by sequencing TCRalpha and TCRbeta repertoires longitudinally. The cohort comprised two young, previously healthy adult volunteers, one female and one male.

Trimmed from V: 6 bases; trimmed from J: 4 bases; junction bases lacking a gene match: 6. CDR1 and CDR2 are drawn from the germline V gene (reference sequence): LNHDA, SQIVND. Inclusive of the bounding cysteine and phenylalanine, the CDR3 is 14 residues long. Of the read, only the CDR3 DNA is kept; its 42 bases are in frame from base 1. Broad study findings and their caveats: Some responding clones were detected in pre-infection memory, suggesting pre-existing cross-reactive memory T cells joined the SARS-CoV-2 response. Contracting CD4+ clones turned up mainly in the CM and EM memory subsets, whereas EMRA was where CD8+ clones were enriched. SARS-CoV-2 specificity was not confirmed for the second-wave clones peaking on day 37. Only a couple of mild cases were covered by the study, and larger cohorts that include severe cases with pre-infection samples were considered necessary. Clones that contracted from day 15 to 85 showed balanced CD4/CD8 phenotypes, whereas a second wave of clones that expanded from day 15 to 37 leaned towards CD4+.

TCRdb lists the instrument as Illumina NovaSeq 6000. TCRalpha and TCRbeta cDNA libraries were built by 5'RACE with constant-segment primers, adding sample barcodes and unique molecular identifiers. Trizol reagent was used to extract RNA from every sample. Libraries were amplified in two PCR steps, with a second sample barcode and Illumina TruSeq adapters added in the second step. Sequencing of libraries was performed on an Illumina NovaSeq with 2 x 150 bp paired-end reads. As for the authors' bioinformatics: Demultiplexing of reads and collapsing into UMI-guided consensus sequences were performed with migec v1.2.7. Using mixcr v2.1.11, the UMI consensuses were aligned to TRA and TRB V and J templates and assembled into clonotypes. A clonotype was counted as expanded or contracted only if both edgeR and NoisET called the change significant, with noise models trained on biological replicates. edgeR calls used a false discovery rate-adjusted p below 0.01 and a log2 fold-change threshold of 1. As an exploratory analysis of dynamics, max-normalized trajectories of the 1000 most abundant clonotypes were examined with PCA combined with hierarchical clustering. The CD4 or CD8 phenotype of responding clones was assigned using the separately sequenced CD4+ and CD8+ repertoires. TCRdb took the public reads, trimmed them with fastp at Q25, ran MiXCR for clone calling and kept in-frame beta chains. Each CDR3 protein appears once, grouped with its most common genes and DNA. The V and J calls were not made by the authors but by TCRdb's processing. For this sample the table gives more than 300,000 distinct CDR3 sequences, of which around 15% were detected only once. The ten biggest clones cover roughly 20% of the sample.

This clonotype was counted at least ten times. Its antigen is not yet known. No much larger clonotype is one base removed from it; base qualities were not supplied. PBMCs were isolated by Ficoll-Paque density gradient centrifugation. The sequenced sample consisted of PBMCs or a T cell subset sorted from them (not recorded which). This clonotype was obtained from a man in his late teens or twenties who had mild COVID-19 (a few samples of this study predate the infection). The sample titles of this study are shuffled in the database, so cell type and time point are left out; the donor was told from shared clones. The rearranged segments are TRBV19 and TRBJ1-5; TRBD1 fits 7 bases in the junction. The CDR3 corresponds to CASSPGGRNQPQHF. The DNA sequence is as follows: TGTGCCAGTAGCCCAGGGGGAAGAAATCAGCCCCAGCATTTT.